Each of the 28 T cell receptor beta chains below was sequenced from the same sample in a study of T cell responses to AZD1222 COVID-19 vaccine (dated by TCRdb to the early 2020s). This specimen's time point label, per the study, means: baseline before first vaccination. Library method: the immunoSEQ multiplex PCR assay. Drawn from immuneACCESS, this table holds only the in-frame rearrangements with V and J called that TCRdb kept. Clones are partly lost; checked studies trace under half to an unresolved V gene and leave the rest unexplained. This sample is represented by around 180,000 clones; 80% to 90% of them were singletons. The ten largest clones add up to approximately 8% of the sample. The sample in question was peripheral blood, obtained on day 0 of AZD1222 vaccination. Receptors were obtained from an adult in good health.

The chain couples TRBV6-5 to TRBJ1-1, with TRBD1 identical over 8 bases. Trimming removed 2 bases from V and 8 bases from J; junction bases left unmatched: 4. This CDR3 contains 13 residues. Germline V gives CDR1 MNHEY, CDR2 SVGAGI. CDR3 in amino acids: CASSYAGTGEAFF. The CDR3 region has the DNA TGTGCCAGCAGTTACGCCGGGACAGGAGAAGCTTTCTTT.

The chain uses TRBV19 and TRBJ1-1; no clear D. Germline-derived CDR1 and CDR2 are LNHDA and SQIVND (reference sequence). The CDR3 length is 15 residues. V was pared by 2 bases and J by 5 bases, with 15 bases between. CDR3 amino acids: CASSISPGAGTEAFF. In nucleotides, the CDR3 is TGTGCCAGTAGTATAAGTCCCGGTGCTGGTACTGAAGCTTTCTTT.

The chain joins TRBV7-9 to TRBJ1-1; 8 nucleotides match TRBD1. J was trimmed by 1 base and V by 5 bases; bases with no gene match: 9. Germline CDR1 and CDR2: SEHNR and FQNEAQ (reference sequence). The CDR3 spans 16 residues. The CDR3: CASSTRGREQNTEAFF. CDR3 coding DNA: TGTGCCAGCAGCACCAGGGGGCGCGAACAGAACACTGAAGCTTTCTTT.

The CDR3 here is CASSFREDYGYTF. The CDR3 DNA reads TGCGCCAGCAGCTTTAGGGAAGACTATGGCTACACCTTC. The V call is TRBV5-1, the J call TRBJ1-2; no definite D call. CDR1 is SGHRS, CDR2 YFSETQ, per germline. The CDR3 runs to 13 residues. The V end lost 2 bases, the J end lost 3 bases, and 8 bases lay between the germline ends.

The chain couples TRBV6-4 to TRBJ1-2, with unresolved D. Trimming removed 4 bases at V and 9 bases at J, with 12 bases between. The germline gives CDR1 MRHNA, CDR2 SNTAGT. This CDR3 spans 12 amino acids. CDR3 DNA sequence: TGTGCCAGCAGTGCGGGGATGGGGAGCTACACCTTC. Its translation is CASSAGMGSYTF.

This clone has only a few counts. The CDR3 DNA follows: TGTGCCAGCAGCCGGCACCAGACCGGGGAGCTGTTTTTT. This codes for CASSRHQTGELFF. This rearrangement joins TRBV5-8 to TRBJ2-2; D is uncertain. Trimming removed 4 bases from V and 5 bases from J, with 9 bases in between. Germline V CDR1 and CDR2: SGHTS, YDEGEE. This CDR3 spans 13 amino acids.

The rearrangement links TRBV6-5 to TRBJ2-7; D may be TRBD1 (5 bases). With 2 bases removed from V and 4 bases from J, the gap between germline ends came to 9 bases. The length of the CDR3 is 13 residues. Per germline, CDR1 MNHEY and CDR2 SVGAGI. CDR3 residues: CASSYGAQYEQYF. CDR3 bases: TGTGCCAGCAGTTACGGGGCGCAGTACGAGCAGTACTTC.

The chain carries TRBV12-3 or TRBV12-4 and TRBJ2-5; 9 bases are shared with TRBD2. The CDR3 totals 13 residues. V lost 6 bases to trimming and J lost 5 bases; unmatched junction nucleotides: 4. Written as DNA, the CDR3 is TGTGCCAGCAGACCTAGCGGGGCGGAGACCCAGTACTTC. Its translation is CASRPSGAETQYF.

In DNA, the CDR3 is TGTGCCAGCAGCTCGACAGGGTCCTTTGGGGGCGGGGAGCTGTTTTTT. Residues: CASSSTGSFGGGELFF. This chain joins TRBV13 and TRBJ2-2; 7 nucleotides match TRBD1. Per the germline V gene, CDR1 is PRHDT and CDR2 is FYEKMQ (reference sequence). There are 16 residues in the CDR3. With 4 bases clipped from V and 7 bases from J, the junction kept 12 bases outside the gene matches.

This clone was recorded a few times. The V and J genes are TRBV15 and TRBJ1-1; 8 positions match TRBD1. The CDR3 covers 14 residues. Trimming removed 2 bases from V and 3 bases from J; junction bases left unmatched: 2. The germline gives CDR1 LNHNV, CDR2 YYDKDF (reference sequence). The CDR3 DNA sequence: TGTGCCACCAGCAGAAAGACAGGGGACACTGAAGCTTTCTTT. This translates into CATSRKTGDTEAFF.

V and J are TRBV6-5 and TRBJ2-7; 9 nucleotides agree with TRBD2. Germline values: CDR1 MNHEY, CDR2 SVGAGI. J gave up 2 bases and V 3 bases, and 2 bases lay outside the gene matches. This CDR3 has 14 residues. CDR3 sequence reads: CASSYSGGPYEQYF. Written as DNA, the CDR3 is TGTGCCAGCAGTTATAGCGGGGGCCCCTACGAGCAGTACTTC.

In nucleotides, the CDR3 is TGTGCCAGCAGCCGCGGAACAGGACCTGGGCAGCCCCAGCATTTT. Translating it yields CASSRGTGPGQPQHF. V and J are TRBV3-1 (or the pseudogene TRBV3-2) and TRBJ1-5; possibly TRBD1 for D (5 bases). The length of the CDR3 is 15 residues. The V end was cut by 4 bases, the J end by 7 bases, with 17 bases between. Germline lookup yields CDR1 LGHDT and CDR2 YNNKEL (reference sequence).

The chain links TRBV2 to TRBJ1-6; no clear D gene. The ends were cut back, 6 bases at V and 0 bases at J, with 15 bases in the middle. The CDR3 covers 17 residues. Germline V gene lookup returns CDR1 SNHLY and CDR2 FYNNEI. In DNA form, the CDR3 reads TGTGCCAGCAGCGTCGATTACGGGAGCTCCTATAATTCACCCCTCCACTTT. Its translation is CASSVDYGSSYNSPLHF.

This rearrangement joins TRBV4-1 to TRBJ1-2, with D perhaps matching TRBD1 (5 bases). The CDR3 runs 16 residues. Germline V gene lookup returns CDR1 MGHRA and CDR2 YSYEKL. V was clipped by 4 bases and J by 5 bases, with 20 bases between them. This CDR3 reads CASSRVVEQATYGYTF. CDR3 nucleotides: TGCGCCAGCAGCCGGGTTGTGGAACAGGCAACATATGGCTACACCTTC.

The rearrangement joins TRBV6-1 to TRBJ2-7, with 7 bases fitting TRBD1. Germline loops: CDR1 MNHNS, CDR2 SASEGT. The CDR3 covers 15 residues. V dropped 0 bases and J dropped 1; count of bases not matched to a gene: 3. For the CDR3, the DNA is TGTGCCAGCAGTGAAGCAGGGGGCTTTTCCTACGAGCAGTACTTC. This codes for CASSEAGGFSYEQYF.

This chain links TRBV9 with TRBJ2-7; D assignment may be TRBD1 or TRBD2 (5 bases each). V shed 0 bases and J shed 2 bases, with 12 bases lying between them. The length of the CDR3 is 15 residues. Germline V gene lookup returns CDR1 SGDLS and CDR2 YYNGEE. The CDR3, as DNA: TGTGCCAGCAGCGTAGGCCGGGACCCCACCTACGAGCAGTACTTC. The encoded protein is CASSVGRDPTYEQYF.

Here the CDR3 DNA reads TGTGCCAGCAGCTTAAGTGGTATGACCCTTAGGGATGAGCAGTTCTTC. Its protein is CASSLSGMTLRDEQFF. The V gene is TRBV11-1, the J gene TRBJ2-1; D uncertain. The CDR3 runs 16 residues. Germline values: CDR1 SGHAT, CDR2 FQDESV (reference sequence). V was shortened by 2 bases and J by 8 bases, with 19 bases between the two germline ends.

The rearrangement joins TRBV4-2 to TRBJ2-2; TRBD1 matches 9 bases. The CDR3 length is 16 residues. Trimming at V came to 4 bases and at J to 3 bases, leaving 6 bases not matched to a gene. Germline CDR1 and CDR2: LGHNA and YNFKEQ. This CDR3 is CASSPTGGADTGELFF. Written as DNA, the CDR3 is TGTGCCAGCAGCCCAACAGGGGGCGCGGACACCGGGGAGCTGTTTTTT.

The V gene is TRBV25-1, the J gene TRBJ1-1, with 7 bases lining up with TRBD1. V trimming: 2 bases; J trimming: 1 base; junction bases outside the gene matches: 7. The CDR3 is 16 residues long. CDR1 is MGHDK and CDR2 is SYGVNS in the germline V gene. The CDR3 DNA reads as TGTGCCAGCAGTGAACTCACCGGGACAGCGAACACTGAAGCTTTCTTT. It yields the protein CASSELTGTANTEAFF.

This chain connects TRBV7-9 to TRBJ1-4; 8 bases fit TRBD1. This CDR3 has 15 amino acids. Per germline, CDR1 SEHNR and CDR2 FQNEAQ (reference sequence). Trimming at V came to 5 bases and at J to 4 bases, leaving 6 bases not matched to a gene. The CDR3 is CASSTTGGVNEKLFF. The DNA for the CDR3 is TGTGCCAGCAGCACAACAGGGGGGGTTAATGAAAAACTGTTTTTT.

J is TRBJ1-2 and V is TRBV2; no reliable D call. Trimming took off 7 bases at V and 7 bases at J, with 10 bases between the two ends. Germline V gene lookup returns CDR1 SNHLY and CDR2 FYNNEI. The CDR3 is 11 residues long. The CDR3 coding sequence is TGTGCCAGCATGGGGTCGGGTGGCTACACCTTC. Translated, it gives CASMGSGGYTF.

The chain has TRBV6-5 and TRBJ1-5; 9 positions match TRBD1. The CDR3 extends over 15 amino acids. After removal of 6 bases from V and 4 bases from J, the junction contained 7 bases not matched to a gene. Germline V gene data show CDR1 as MNHEY and CDR2 as SVGAGI. CDR3 nucleotides: TGTGCCAGCAGCACACAGGGGGCATTAAATCAGCCCCAGCATTTT. Amino acid sequence: CASSTQGALNQPQHF.

J is TRBJ1-1 and V is TRBV11-2, with D tentatively TRBD1 (5 bases). CDR1 SGHAT and CDR2 FQNNGV come from the germline V gene. This CDR3 is built from 17 residues. Trimming pared 1 base from V and 1 base from J, leaving 16 bases between. The DNA of the CDR3 is TGTGCCAGCAGCTTAGCAACTCAGGGTTGGGGGAACACTGAAGCTTTCTTT. Translation gives CASSLATQGWGNTEAFF.

This clone appeared a single time. The CDR3 is CASSPWSVGNEQYF. CDR3 bases: TGTGCCAGCTCACCGTGGAGCGTGGGAAACGAGCAGTACTTC. The rearrangement joins TRBV18 to TRBJ2-7; D is uncertain. Germline-derived CDR1 and CDR2 are KGHSH and LQKENI. The CDR3 is made up of 14 amino acids. Trimming took off 3 bases at V and 5 bases at J, with 14 bases between the two ends.

V usage is TRBV30 and J usage is TRBJ1-2, with TRBD1 as a possible D gene (6 bases). V shed 4 bases and J shed 9 bases, with 12 bases lying between them. CDR1 is GTSNPN, CDR2 SVGIG, per germline (reference sequence). The CDR3 covers 11 residues. This chain's CDR3 is CAWNHRVRYTF. The CDR3 nucleotides are TGTGCCTGGAATCACAGGGTTCGCTACACCTTC.

This chain links TRBV10-2 with TRBJ2-7, with 7 bases matching TRBD2. V shed 1 base, J shed 5 bases, and the junction held 2 bases outside the gene matches. The CDR3 totals 13 residues. Germline CDR1 WSHSY, CDR2 SAAADI. The CDR3 region is CASSEFGGNEQYF. CDR3 DNA: TGCGCCAGCAGTGAGTTCGGGGGGAACGAGCAGTACTTC.

V usage is TRBV30 and J usage is TRBJ1-6; TRBD1 might be the D (6 bases). The CDR3 extends over 16 amino acids. Germline lookup yields CDR1 GTSNPN and CDR2 SVGIG (reference sequence). Between the trimmed V and J ends, which lost 2 bases and 7 bases, there was a span of 18 bases. The CDR3 DNA follows: TGTGCCTGGAGTTGGGTGAGGACAGCCTTAAATTCACCCCTCCACTTT. Its translation is CAWSWVRTALNSPLHF.

The chain combines TRBV5-1 with TRBJ2-2; 12 bases are a match to TRBD1. This CDR3 is 17 amino acids long. The ends lost 4 bases at V and 0 bases at J; junction bases unmatched: 4. Germline-derived CDR1 and CDR2 are SGHRS and YFSETQ. The CDR3 loop is CASSPGQGAPNTGELFF. DNA for the CDR3: TGCGCCAGCAGCCCGGGACAGGGGGCACCGAACACCGGGGAGCTGTTTTTT.